This TCR beta chain was found in a study of T cell responses to AZD1222 COVID-19 vaccine. The length of the CDR3 is 12 residues. Germline V CDR1 and CDR2: SGHDT, YYEEEE. For this clone: Its ends do not fully match the called genes, so a read error is possible.

Method: immunoSEQ multiplex PCR; TCRdb's copy keeps in-frame clones and lacks some. The repertoire includes about 180,000 clones, about 91% of them detected once, and more than 9% sits in the top ten. The receptor was isolated from an adult who received the AZD1222 COVID-19 vaccine. V and J are TRBV5-6 and TRBJ2-1; no firm D call. Source: peripheral blood, taken 28 days after the second AZD1222 dose. The CDR3, as DNA: TGTGCCAGCAGCCCGGACCCTCAAGTTCAGCTCTTC. Translation gives CASSPDPQVQLF.